This TCR beta chain was sequenced for a study of blood T cells in healthy people across ages. Overall study results and limits: There were more naive CD4+ cells and higher diversity in long-lived donors than in aged donors.

A remark on this clonotype: Its antigen remains unidentified.

The CDR3 is 15 residues long. Germline-derived CDR1 and CDR2 are SQVTM and ANQGSEA. V lost 4 bases and J lost 3, with 13 bases in between. Primed by a sample-barcoded 5' primer and a J-beta primer mix, a second PCR proceeded for roughly 7 to 12 cycles. Through a template-switch adaptor with 12 random nucleotides, each cDNA molecule received a tag. TCRdb re-derived calls from the 5' RACE reads in MiXCR, one entry per CDR3 protein. The top ten clones hold around 11% of a sample with under 2 million distinct CDR3 sequences, about 35% of them seen once. The receptor's source is a woman aged 25 to 39 in good health. The chain uses TRBV29-1 and TRBJ2-6; D unclear. Source material: blood. The CDR3: CSVGGPQSGANVLTF. The CDR3 region has the DNA TGCAGCGTTGGGGGTCCGCAGAGTGGGGCCAACGTCCTGACTTTC. The variable domain in full, completed from reference TRBV29-1 and TRBJ2-6, reads SAVISQKPSRDICQRGTSLTIQCQVDSQVTMMFWYRQQPGQSLTLIATANQGSEATYESGFVIDKFPISRPNLTFSTLTVSNMSPEDSSIYLCSVGGPQSGANVLTFGAGSRLTVL.